These T cell receptor beta chains were read from a single sample in a study of blood T cell repertoires in COVID-19. The protocol was immunoSEQ multiplex PCR, while the TCRdb copy is restricted to in-frame clones and leaves out a portion. The data contain about 210,000 clones, about 91% of them singletons. The specimen was peripheral blood. These receptors came from a man aged 25 to 40 with acute or convalescent COVID-19. The conserved cysteine and the conserved F or W are not part of the CDR3 here.

J gene: TRBJ2-7; V gene: TRBV27; CDR3 protein: ASSLQGSGGPSYEQY
J gene: TRBJ1-5; V gene: TRBV7-9; CDR3 protein: ASSFTGGNQPQH
J gene: TRBJ1-4; V gene: TRBV2; CDR3 protein: ASSAGTGFGGTNEKLF
J gene: TRBJ1-5; V gene: TRBV14; CDR3 protein: ASSQGLNQPQH
J gene: TRBJ2-1; V gene: TRBV28; CDR3 protein: ASSLNGGATYNEQF
J gene: TRBJ1-4; V gene: TRBV6-6; CDR3 protein: ASSRAGGEEKLF
J gene: TRBJ1-2; V gene: TRBV19; CDR3 protein: ASSPPGANYGYT
J gene: TRBJ2-7; V gene: TRBV3-1/TRBV3-2; CDR3 protein: ASSQEGTSVYEQY
J gene: TRBJ1-1; V gene: TRBV18; CDR3 protein: ASTRSTGGRVGTEAF
J gene: TRBJ1-4; V gene: TRBV28; CDR3 protein: ASSSGMRGGNEKLF
J gene: TRBJ2-3; V gene: TRBV5-1; CDR3 protein: ASSLVRPKGADTQY
J gene: TRBJ2-7; V gene: TRBV21-1; CDR3 protein: ASSKLHGLAGGPPGYEQY
J gene: TRBJ2-2; V gene: TRBV2; CDR3 protein: ASSDTGRVGELF
J gene: TRBJ2-5; V gene: TRBV18; CDR3 protein: ASSLRVTPGETQY
J gene: TRBJ2-7; V gene: TRBV2; CDR3 protein: ASSPQGIPYEQY
J gene: TRBJ1-1; V gene: TRBV5-4; CDR3 protein: ASSTKRQGGTEAF
J gene: TRBJ2-2; V gene: TRBV7-6; CDR3 protein: ASSRYPDAAGGVF
J gene: TRBJ1-5; V gene: TRBV19; CDR3 protein: ASSFDGQGNQPQH
J gene: TRBJ2-3; V gene: TRBV4-1; CDR3 protein: ASSQKRLTGFSTDTQY
J gene: TRBJ2-7; V gene: TRBV18; CDR3 protein: ASSPRGGLSSYEQY
J gene: TRBJ2-1; V gene: TRBV7-9; CDR3 protein: ASSSPLPLSSYNEQF
J gene: TRBJ2-7; V gene: TRBV19; CDR3 protein: ASSITPRHRVYEQY
J gene: TRBJ2-1; V gene: TRBV18; CDR3 protein: ASSPNLDREWQF
J gene: TRBJ2-3; V gene: TRBV5-1; CDR3 protein: ASSREGGSRADTQY
J gene: TRBJ2-7; V gene: TRBV7-8; CDR3 protein: ASSFADYNEQY
J gene: TRBJ2-2; V gene: TRBV10-2; CDR3 protein: ASSSAGGVTGELF
J gene: TRBJ2-5; V gene: TRBV5-5; CDR3 protein: ASTFSGAQY
J gene: TRBJ1-2; V gene: TRBV28; CDR3 protein: ASSSTGDNYGYT
J gene: TRBJ2-7; V gene: TRBV5-5; CDR3 protein: ASSLRDRVSYEQY